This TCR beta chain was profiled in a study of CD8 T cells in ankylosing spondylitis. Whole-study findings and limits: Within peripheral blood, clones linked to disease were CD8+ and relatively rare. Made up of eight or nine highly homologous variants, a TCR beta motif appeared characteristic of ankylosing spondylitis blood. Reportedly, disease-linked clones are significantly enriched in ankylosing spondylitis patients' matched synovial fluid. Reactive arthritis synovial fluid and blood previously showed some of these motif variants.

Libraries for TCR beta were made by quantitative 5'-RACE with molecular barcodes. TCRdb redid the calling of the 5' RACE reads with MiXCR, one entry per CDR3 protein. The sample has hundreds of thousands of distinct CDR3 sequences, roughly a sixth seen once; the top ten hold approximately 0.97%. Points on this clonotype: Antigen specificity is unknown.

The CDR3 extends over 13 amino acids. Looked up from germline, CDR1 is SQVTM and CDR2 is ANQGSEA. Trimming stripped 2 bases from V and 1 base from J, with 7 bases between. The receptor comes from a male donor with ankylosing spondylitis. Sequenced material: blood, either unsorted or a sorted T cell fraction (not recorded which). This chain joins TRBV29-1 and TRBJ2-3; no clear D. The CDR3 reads CSVESPGTDTQYF. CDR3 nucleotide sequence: TGCAGCGTTGAATCTCCCGGCACAGATACGCAGTATTTT.